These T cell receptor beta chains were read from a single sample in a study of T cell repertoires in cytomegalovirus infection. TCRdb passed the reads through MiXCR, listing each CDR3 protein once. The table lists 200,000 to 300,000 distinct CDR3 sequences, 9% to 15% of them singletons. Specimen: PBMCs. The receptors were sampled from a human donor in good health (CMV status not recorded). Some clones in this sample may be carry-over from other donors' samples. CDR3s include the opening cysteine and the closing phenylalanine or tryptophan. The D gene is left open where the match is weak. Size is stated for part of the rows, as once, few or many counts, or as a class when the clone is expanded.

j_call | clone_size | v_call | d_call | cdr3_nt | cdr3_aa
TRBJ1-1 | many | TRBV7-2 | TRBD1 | TGTGCCAGCAGCTCACCGGGACAGGGAGACACTGAAGCTTTCTTT | CASSSPGQGDTEAFF
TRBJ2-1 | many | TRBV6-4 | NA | TGTGCCAGCAGTGAGAGTCGGGGGAATGAGCAGTTCTTC | CASSESRGNEQFF
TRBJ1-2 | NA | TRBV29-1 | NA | TGCAGCGTTGAAGCTGCTGTTGTGGGGACTAACTATGGCTACACCTTC | CSVEAAVVGTNYGYTF
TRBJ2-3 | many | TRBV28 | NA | TGTGCCAGCAGATACCCTGCCCCTAACGGCGCAGATACGCAGTATTTT | CASRYPAPNGADTQYF
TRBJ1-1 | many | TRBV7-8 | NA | TGTGCCAGCAGTCCTGGGAAGGGAAGGAGCGGGAACACTGAAGCTTTCTTT | CASSPGKGRSGNTEAFF
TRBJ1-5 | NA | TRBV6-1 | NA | TGTGCCAGCGCAAGGGAGCTCTATCAGCCCCAGCATTTT | CASARELYQPQHF
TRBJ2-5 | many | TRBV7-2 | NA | TGTGCCAGCAGCCCCGGGCCAGAAGAGACCCAGTACTTC | CASSPGPEETQYF
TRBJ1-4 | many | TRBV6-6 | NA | TGTGCCAGCAGTGAGTTGACAGGTGCTTTTGAAAAACTGTTTTTT | CASSELTGAFEKLFF
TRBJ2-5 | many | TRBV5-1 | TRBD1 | TGCGCCAGCAGCGTCGGACAGGGTAGGGAGACCCAGTACTTC | CASSVGQGRETQYF
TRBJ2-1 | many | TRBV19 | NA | TGTGCCAGCTGCTATTCTAGCGACTCCTACAATGAGCAGTTCTTC | CASCYSSDSYNEQFF
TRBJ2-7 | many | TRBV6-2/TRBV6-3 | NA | TGTGCCAGCGGAGGGACACGGAGCTCCTACGAGCAGTACTTC | CASGGTRSSYEQYF
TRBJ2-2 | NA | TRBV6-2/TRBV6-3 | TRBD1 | TGTGCCATCCCGACAGGGCGGAGGAACACCGGGGAGCTGTTTTTT | CAIPTGRRNTGELFF
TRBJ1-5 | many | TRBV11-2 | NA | TGTGCCAGCAGCTTAGATGGGGGCAGCTTGAATCAGCCCCAGCATTTT | CASSLDGGSLNQPQHF
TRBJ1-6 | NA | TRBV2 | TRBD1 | TGTGCCAGCACTCCAGGGGGGGGCTATAATTCACCCCTCCACTTT | CASTPGGGYNSPLHF
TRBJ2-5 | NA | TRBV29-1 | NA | TGCAGCGTTGGGGGGGCTAGCGGACAAGAGACCCAGTACTTC | CSVGGASGQETQYF
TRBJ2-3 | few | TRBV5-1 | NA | TGCGCCAGCAGCGACGGGACACCATCTAGCACAGATACGCAGTATTTT | CASSDGTPSSTDTQYF
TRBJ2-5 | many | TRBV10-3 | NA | TGTGCCATCAGTGAGAGGCCAGGGGCGGGGGAAGAGACCCAGTACTTC | CAISERPGAGEETQYF
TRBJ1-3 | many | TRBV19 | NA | TGTGCCAGTACGGTTGTGACAGCCAGAAACACCATATATTTT | CASTVVTARNTIYF
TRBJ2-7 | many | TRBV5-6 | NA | TGTGCCAGCAGCTTGGGGGCATGGGGGACCCAATCCTACGAGCAGTACTTC | CASSLGAWGTQSYEQYF
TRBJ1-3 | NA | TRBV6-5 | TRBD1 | TGTGCCAGCAGTCGCAGGGGGCGTAGCGGAAACACCATATATTTT | CASSRRGRSGNTIYF
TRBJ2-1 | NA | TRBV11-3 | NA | TGTGCCAGCAGCTTAAAACTAGAGGCATGGGAGCAGTTCTTC | CASSLKLEAWEQFF
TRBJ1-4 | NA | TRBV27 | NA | TGTGCCAGCAGTTTAGAGCGTAATGAAAAACTGTTTTTT | CASSLERNEKLFF
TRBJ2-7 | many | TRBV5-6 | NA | TGTGCCAGCTGGGCGGGACCCTCCTACGAGCAGTACTTC | CASWAGPSYEQYF
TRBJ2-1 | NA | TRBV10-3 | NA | TGTGCCATCAGTTCGGACAGGGAGGGTGAGCAGTTCTTC | CAISSDREGEQFF
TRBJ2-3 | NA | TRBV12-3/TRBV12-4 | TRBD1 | TGTGCCAGCAGCTCCCGGGACAGGGGTAAAGATACGCAGTATTTT | CASSSRDRGKDTQYF
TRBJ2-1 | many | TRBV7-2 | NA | TGTGCCAGCAGCTGGGGGGGCCGCGAGCAGTTCTTC | CASSWGGREQFF
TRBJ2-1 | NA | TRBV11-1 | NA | TGTGCCAGCAGCTTAGACCCCAGCGGCGGCTCCTACAATGAGCAGTTCTTC | CASSLDPSGGSYNEQFF
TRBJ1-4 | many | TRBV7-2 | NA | TGTGCCAGCAGCTTAGTAGGGGTGGGAAAACTGTTTTTT | CASSLVGVGKLFF
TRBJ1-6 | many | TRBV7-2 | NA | TGTGCCAGCAGCTTAGGGGGGGACGGATCACCCCTCCACTTT | CASSLGGDGSPLHF
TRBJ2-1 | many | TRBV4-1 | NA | TGCGCCAGCAGCCAAGAGAGCGGCAATGAGCAGTTCTTC | CASSQESGNEQFF
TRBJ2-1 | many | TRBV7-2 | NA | TGTGCCAGCAGCTTTGAGGGTTGGGGACGGTCTTACAATGAGCAGTTCTTC | CASSFEGWGRSYNEQFF
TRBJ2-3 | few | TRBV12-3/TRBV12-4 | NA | TGTGCCAGCAGTTTCCAGGGGGGGGCTTCAGATACGCAGTATTTT | CASSFQGGASDTQYF
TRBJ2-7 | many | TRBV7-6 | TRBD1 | TGTGCCAGCAGCTTACAGGGGGCCGGCAACGAGCAGTACTTC | CASSLQGAGNEQYF
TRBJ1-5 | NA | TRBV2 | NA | TGTGCCAGCAGTGCCAGGGAGGAACAGCCCCAGCATTTT | CASSAREEQPQHF
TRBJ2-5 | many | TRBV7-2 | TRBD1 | TGTGCCAGCAGCCCGGGACAGGGGGGGGGGACCCAGTACTTC | CASSPGQGGGTQYF
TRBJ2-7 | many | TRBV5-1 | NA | TGCGCCAGCAGCTCCTTTCAGGGATCCTACGAGCAGTACTTC | CASSSFQGSYEQYF
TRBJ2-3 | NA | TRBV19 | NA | TGTGCCAGTAGTACTCCTAGGGGGGCGGTGGATACGCAGTATTTT | CASSTPRGAVDTQYF
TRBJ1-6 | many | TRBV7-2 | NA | TGTGCCAGCAGCTTAGCGAGGGCAGGGGATACCTCACCCCTCCACTTT | CASSLARAGDTSPLHF
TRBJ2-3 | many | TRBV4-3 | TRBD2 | TGCGCCAGCAGCCAATCAAGTAGCGGGAGTTCGCAGTATTTT | CASSQSSSGSSQYF
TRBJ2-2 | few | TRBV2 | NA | TGTGCCAGCCGACAGGTCGGGGAGCTGTTTTTT | CASRQVGELFF
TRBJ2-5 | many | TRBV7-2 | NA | TGTGCCAGCAGCTGGCAGGGAGAGACCCAGTACTTC | CASSWQGETQYF
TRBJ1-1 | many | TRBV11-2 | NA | TGTGCCAGCAGCTACGCCGGGCGCACTGAAGCTTTCTTT | CASSYAGRTEAFF
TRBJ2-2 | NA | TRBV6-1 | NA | TGTGCCAGCAGTTCCTACCGAAAGCCCGGGGAGCTGTTTTTT | CASSSYRKPGELFF
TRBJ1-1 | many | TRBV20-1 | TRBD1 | TGCAGTGCTTTTTCCCGGGACAGGGCCACTGAAGCTTTCTTT | CSAFSRDRATEAFF
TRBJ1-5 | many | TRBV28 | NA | TGTGCCAGCAGTTTCAGGGGCGCGAATCAGCCCCAGCATTTT | CASSFRGANQPQHF
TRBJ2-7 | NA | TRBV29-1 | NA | TGCAGCGTGGCGGGACAGCGCGATTCCTACGAGCAGTACTTC | CSVAGQRDSYEQYF
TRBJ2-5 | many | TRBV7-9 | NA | TGTGCCAGTAACAGAAACCAAGAGACCCAGTACTTC | CASNRNQETQYF
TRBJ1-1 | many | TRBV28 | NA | TGTGCCAGCAGCCCTCCGGGGAAGAGGACTGAAGCTTTCTTT | CASSPPGKRTEAFF
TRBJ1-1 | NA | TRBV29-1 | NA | TGCAGCGTTGAAGATCATCGGGATACTGAAGCTTTCTTT | CSVEDHRDTEAFF
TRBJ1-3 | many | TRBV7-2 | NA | TGTGCCAGCAGCCTCGTTGGGGACTCTGGAAACACCATATATTTT | CASSLVGDSGNTIYF
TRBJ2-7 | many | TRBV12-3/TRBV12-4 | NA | TGTGCCAGCAGTATCCGGTCTGGCTACGAGCAGTACTTC | CASSIRSGYEQYF
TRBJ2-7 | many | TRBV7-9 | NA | TGTGCCAGCAGAGCTAGCGAGGACAGTTCCTACGAGCAGTACTTC | CASRASEDSSYEQYF
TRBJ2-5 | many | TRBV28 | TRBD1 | TGTGCCAGCAGTTTAGACGGCCGGGACAGGGGGTACTTC | CASSLDGRDRGYF
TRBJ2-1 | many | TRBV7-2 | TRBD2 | TGTGCCAGCAGCTCTCAGCGGGGAAATGAGCAGTTCTTC | CASSSQRGNEQFF
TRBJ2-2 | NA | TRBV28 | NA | TGTGCCAGCAGTTTCCAGTACGGGGAGCTGTTTTTT | CASSFQYGELFF
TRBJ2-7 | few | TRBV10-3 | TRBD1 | TGTGCCATCAGTGGCGACAGGGATCAGTACGAGCAGTACTTC | CAISGDRDQYEQYF
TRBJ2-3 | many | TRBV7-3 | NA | TGTGCCAGCAGCTCAGACAGCTCCAGCACAGATACGCAGTATTTT | CASSSDSSSTDTQYF
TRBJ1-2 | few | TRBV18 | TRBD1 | TGTGCCAGCTCACCACCGCTACAGGGGGCTTATGGCTACACCTTC | CASSPPLQGAYGYTF